This record covers a single TCR beta chain. As originally analysed: Sample-level TCR yields exhibited a median of around 90,000, with a range of roughly 20,000 to 750,000. TCRdb re-analysed the 5' RACE reads in MiXCR, keeping a single row per CDR3 protein. The V and J calls shown here were made by TCRdb, not taken from the authors' results. The data hold 120,000 to 150,000 distinct CDR3 sequences, with around 4% observed a single time. The data are from a study of human T cells and chemical hapten exposure. V was cut by 7 bases and J by 0 bases, with 8 bases left in between. The CDR3 has 13 residues. The germline V gene encodes CDR1 ENHRY and CDR2 SYGVKD. It was from unfractionated whole blood that total RNA was extracted.

The chain links TRBV10-3 to TRBJ2-3; no clear D. This receptor was taken from a female donor in good health. The CDR3 nucleotides read TGTGCCATCATGACTCAGAGCACAGATACGCAGTATTTT. Protein sequence: CAIMTQSTDTQYF.